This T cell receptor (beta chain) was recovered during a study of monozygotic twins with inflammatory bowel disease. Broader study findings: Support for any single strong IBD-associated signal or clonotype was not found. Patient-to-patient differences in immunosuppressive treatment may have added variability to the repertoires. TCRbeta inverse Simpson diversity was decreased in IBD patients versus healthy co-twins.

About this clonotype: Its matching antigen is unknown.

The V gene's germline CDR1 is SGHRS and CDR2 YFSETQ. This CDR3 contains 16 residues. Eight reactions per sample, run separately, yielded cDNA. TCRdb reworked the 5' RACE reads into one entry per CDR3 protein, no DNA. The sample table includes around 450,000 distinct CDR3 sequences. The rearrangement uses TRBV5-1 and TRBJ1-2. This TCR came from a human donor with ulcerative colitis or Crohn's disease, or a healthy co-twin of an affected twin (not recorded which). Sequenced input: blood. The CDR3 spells CASSAEAEVGHYGYTF.